Following are 18 T cell receptor beta chains from one sample sequenced in a study of vaccination effects on CD4 cells after COVID-19. With the ViraFEST assay, the study expanded antigen-specific CD4+ T cells using viral peptide pools, then sequenced them. The culture ran for less than 12 days, and then CD4+ T cells were isolated. Vaccination of participants consisted of two doses of either the BNT162b2 or mRNA-1273 vaccine. Assay used: immunoSEQ multiplex PCR; TCRdb lists only in-frame clones, some missing. The sample lists 57,000 or so clones, around 78% occurring once. These TCRs are of unknown antigen specificity. Material: CD4+ T cells from PBMCs cultured with HCoV-229E spike peptides, obtained after COVID-19 vaccination. Every receptor here comes from a human donor who received a COVID-19 vaccine.

The rearrangement links TRBV18 to TRBJ2-7, with D tentatively TRBD1 (6 bases). Trimming left V 3 bases short and J 4 bases short, with 16 bases between. CDR3 length: 15 amino acids. Germline values: CDR1 KGHSH, CDR2 LQKENI. CDR3 region: CASSPTGTNNYEQYV. The DNA for the CDR3 is TGTGCCAGCTCACCGACCGGGACAAACAATTACGAGCAGTACGTC.

The J gene is TRBJ2-7, the V gene TRBV27; D may correspond to TRBD1 or TRBD2 (6 bases each). The CDR3 sequence is 15 residues long. Germline V gene data show CDR1 as MNHEY and CDR2 as SMNVEV (reference sequence). The V and J ends lost 5 bases and 4 bases respectively, with 18 bases between them. The CDR3 DNA is TGTGCCAGCAGTCTGGGGGGCGCCAGGGTATACGAGCAGTACGTC. This translates into CASSLGGARVYEQYV.

The rearrangement joins TRBV30 to TRBJ1-3; tentatively, D is TRBD1 (6 bases). The CDR3 has 13 residues. Per germline, CDR1 GTSNPN and CDR2 SVGIG (reference sequence). V was pared by 6 bases and J by 1 base, with 10 bases between. The CDR3 DNA reads TGTGCCTGCATCAGGGGTTCTGGAAACACCATATATTTT. Translating it yields CACIRGSGNTIYF.

The rearrangement joins TRBV7-9 to TRBJ2-3; 8 bases agree with TRBD1. J gave up 0 bases and V 3 bases, and 2 bases lay outside the gene matches. Germline V gene data show CDR1 as SEHNR and CDR2 as FQNEAQ (reference sequence). The length of the CDR3 is 15 residues. The DNA for the CDR3 is TGTGCCAGCAGCTTCCGGACAGGGAGCACAGATACGCAGTATTTT. Protein: CASSFRTGSTDTQYF.

DNA of the CDR3: TGTGCCAGCAGTTACTCTTCAAGGAACACCGGGGAGCTGTTTTTT. This gives the protein CASSYSSRNTGELFF. This rearrangement joins TRBV6-5 to TRBJ2-2; D is uncertain. The germline V gene has CDR1 MNHEY and CDR2 SVGAGI. This CDR3 has 15 amino acids. The ends were cut back, 0 bases at V and 1 base at J, with 6 bases in the middle.

V usage is TRBV7-2 and J usage is TRBJ2-3; D uncertain. This CDR3 is 14 amino acids long. Germline V lookup: CDR1 SGHTA, CDR2 FQGNSA. The V end lost 3 bases, the J end lost 2 bases, and 9 bases lay between the germline ends. CDR3 DNA sequence: TGTGCCAGCAGCTTGAGCTGGGCCACAGATACGCAGTATTTT. Its protein is CASSLSWATDTQYF.

The sample holds a few counts of this clone. The chain uses TRBV3-1 (or the pseudogene TRBV3-2) and TRBJ2-1; D gene ambiguous. In germline, CDR1 is LGHDT, CDR2 YNNKEL (reference sequence). The ends were cut back, 1 base at V and 0 bases at J, with 7 bases in the middle. The length of the CDR3 is 15 residues. CDR3 nucleotides: TGTGCCAGCAGCCAAGGGTCCTACTCCTACAATGAGCAGTTCTTC. It translates to CASSQGSYSYNEQFF.

The chain links TRBV4-3 to TRBJ1-1; the D gene is possibly TRBD1 (5 bases). V lost 0 bases, J lost 3 bases, and 8 bases lay in between. Germline-derived CDR1 and CDR2 are LGHNA and YSLEER. This CDR3 has 14 residues. CDR3 residues: CASSQEWGYTEAFF. The CDR3, as DNA: TGCGCCAGCAGCCAAGAATGGGGGTACACTGAAGCTTTCTTT.

CDR3 sequence (DNA): TGTGCCAGCAGTGCCGGGTCCTGGGGCAATCAGCCCCAGCATTTT. This gives the protein CASSAGSWGNQPQHF. The chain uses TRBV2 and TRBJ1-5, with D unclear. Trimming pared 4 bases from V and 2 bases from J, leaving 12 bases between. Germline V gene sequence: CDR1 SNHLY, CDR2 FYNNEI. The CDR3 is 15 residues long. Looking up the rest from reference TRBV2 and TRBJ1-5 gives the full variable domain: EPEVTQTPSHQVTQMGQEVILRCVPISNHLYFYWYRQILGQKVEFLVSFYNNEISEKSEIFDDQFSVERPDGSNFTLKIRSTKLEDSAMYFCASSAGSWGNQPQHFGDGTRLSIL.

Only one count was recorded for this clone. The chain combines TRBV4-3 with TRBJ1-5; D is unresolved. With 1 base removed from V and 2 bases from J, the gap between germline ends came to 12 bases. This CDR3 spans 16 amino acids. The germline gives CDR1 LGHNA, CDR2 YSLEER. CDR3 nucleotides: TGCGCCAGCAGCCAAGGCTTTTTAGGTGGCAATCAGCCCCAGCATTTT. Translating it yields CASSQGFLGGNQPQHF.

J is TRBJ1-1 and V is TRBV5-1, with a tentative D call TRBD1 (6 bases). This CDR3 has 19 residues. V lost 0 bases and J lost 0, with 21 bases in between. Germline CDR1 reads SGHRS; CDR2 reads YFSETQ. The CDR3, as DNA: TGCGCCAGCAGCTTGGGGCTAGGGAGGGGGGGACTGATGAACACTGAAGCTTTCTTT. Translated, it gives CASSLGLGRGGLMNTEAFF.

V usage is TRBV7-8 and J usage is TRBJ2-1; TRBD1 matches 10 bases. From germline, CDR1 is SGHVS and CDR2 FQNEAQ. The CDR3 runs 14 residues. Losses at the gene ends were 4 bases for V and 8 bases for J; bases not matched to a gene: 5. The CDR3 DNA follows: TGTGCCAGCAGCTGGACAGGGGGGGAGGATGAGCAGTTCTTC. It codes for CASSWTGGEDEQFF.

This clone was counted a few times. The V call is TRBV6-2 or TRBV6-3, the J call TRBJ1-5; 11 bases are shared with TRBD1. V lost 5 bases, J lost 2 bases, and 11 bases stayed unmatched. This CDR3 spans 18 amino acids. Germline CDR1 reads MNHEY; CDR2 reads SVGEGT. DNA for the CDR3: TGTGCCAGCAGTAAGGACAGGGGGCACTTGACGGGCAATCAGCCCCAGCATTTT. Amino acids: CASSKDRGHLTGNQPQHF.

CDR3 sequence: CASSLRGLGGELFF. The CDR3 region has the DNA TGTGCCAGCAGCCTCAGGGGGCTAGGCGGGGAGCTGTTTTTT. The genes are TRBV28 and TRBJ2-2; TRBD1 agrees at 8 bases. Trimming at V came to 6 bases and at J to 7 bases, leaving 7 bases not matched to a gene. Germline values: CDR1 MDHEN, CDR2 SYDVKM. The CDR3 has 14 amino acids.

The chain carries TRBV5-1 and TRBJ2-3, with a tentative D call TRBD1 (5 bases). Germline CDR1 and CDR2: SGHRS and YFSETQ. V was shortened by 5 bases and J by 2 bases, with 15 bases between the two germline ends. The CDR3 has 15 residues. This CDR3 reads CASRLDSLHTDTQYF. Written as DNA, the CDR3 is TGCGCCAGCAGGCTTGACAGCTTACACACAGATACGCAGTATTTT. The whole variable domain, filled in from reference TRBV5-1 and TRBJ2-3, reads KAGVTQTPRYLIKTRGQQVTLSCSPISGHRSVSWYQQTPGQGLQFLFEYFSETQRNKGNFPGRFSGRQFSNSRSEMNVSTLELGDSALYLCASRLDSLHTDTQYFGPGTRLTVL.

This clone occurred a few times. The genes are TRBV27 and TRBJ2-7; D tentatively reads TRBD1 or TRBD2 (5 bases each). Deletions cut 0 bases from V and 6 bases from J, with 9 bases between. The CDR3 totals 13 residues. Germline V gene data show CDR1 as MNHEY and CDR2 as SMNVEV (reference sequence). CDR3 amino acids: CASSLSGDGEQYV. The CDR3 DNA reads as TGTGCCAGCAGTTTATCGGGGGATGGCGAGCAGTACGTC.

The chain recombines TRBV5-6 with TRBJ2-7; D remains unclear. Trimming stripped 4 bases from V and 5 bases from J, with 16 bases between. The CDR3 is made up of 14 amino acids. The germline CDR1 and CDR2 sequences are SGHDT and YYEEEE. CDR3 DNA: TGTGCCAGCAGCCTCTTTCCCGACCGGGACGAGCAGTACGTC. Its protein product is CASSLFPDRDEQYV.

This clone was found a few times. The J gene is TRBJ1-5, the V gene TRBV2, with 10 bases identical to TRBD1. J lost 2 bases, V lost 6 bases, and 7 bases had no gene match. Germline V gene data show CDR1 as SNHLY and CDR2 as FYNNEI. The CDR3 loop spans 16 amino acids. CDR3 bases: TGTGCCAGCAGCGCCGGGACAGGGGCCCGCAATCAGCCCCAGCATTTT. It translates to CASSAGTGARNQPQHF.